The source of this T cell receptor (beta chain) is a study of early T cells in non-severe SARS-CoV-2 infection. Turning to the study itself: Sequencing of bulk RNA from unsorted whole blood was done, without chain pairing.

This clonotype was found a few times. There are 13 residues in the CDR3. The germline gives CDR1 SQVTM, CDR2 ANQGSEA. Trimming left V 1 base short and J 5 bases short, with 11 bases between. Attached unique molecular identifiers marked individual cDNA molecules. One entry per CDR3 protein, called by TCRdb with MiXCR from the 5' RACE reads. Among 30,000 to 40,000 distinct CDR3 sequences listed, more than 4.5% were seen once. The chain has TRBV29-1 and TRBJ2-5; no firm D call. The material sequenced was whole blood. The TCR comes from an adult who was a healthcare worker with PCR-confirmed SARS-CoV-2 infection or an uninfected control (not recorded which). The CDR3 coding sequence is TGCAGCGTTGAAGGACCCGCGGCGGAGACCCAGTACTTC. Amino acids: CSVEGPAAETQYF.